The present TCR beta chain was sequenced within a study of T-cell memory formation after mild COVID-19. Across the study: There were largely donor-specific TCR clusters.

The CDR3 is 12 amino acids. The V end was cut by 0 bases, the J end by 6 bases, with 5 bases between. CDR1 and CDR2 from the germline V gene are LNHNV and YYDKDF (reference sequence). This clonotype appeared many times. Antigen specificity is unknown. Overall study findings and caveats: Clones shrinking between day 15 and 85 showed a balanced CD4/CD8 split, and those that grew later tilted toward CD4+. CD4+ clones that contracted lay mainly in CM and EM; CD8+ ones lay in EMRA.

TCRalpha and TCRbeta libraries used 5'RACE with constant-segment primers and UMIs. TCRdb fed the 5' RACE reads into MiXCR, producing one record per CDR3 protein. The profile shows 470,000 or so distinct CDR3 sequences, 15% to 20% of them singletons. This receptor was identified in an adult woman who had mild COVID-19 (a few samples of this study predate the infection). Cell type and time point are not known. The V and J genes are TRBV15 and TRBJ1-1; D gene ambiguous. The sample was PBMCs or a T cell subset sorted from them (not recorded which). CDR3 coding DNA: TGTGCCACCAGCAGAGATAGGCCTGAAGCTTTCTTT. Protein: CATSRDRPEAFF.